The 11 T cell receptor beta chains below come from one sample, sequenced in a study of cytomegalovirus exposure and HLA in healthy donors. The PCR contained 60 Vbeta and 13 Jbeta primers. Clones were sequenced by immunoSEQ multiplex PCR, and TCRdb holds only the in-frame ones, with some missing. Of about 130,000 clones in the sample, approximately 85% are singletons; the top ten hold under 2%. The sequenced sample was PBMCs. The receptors shown here come from a boy aged 5-17 years in good health and CMV-seronegative.

This sequence joins TRBV4-3 and TRBJ2-6; D might be TRBD2 (5 bases). The CDR3 covers 16 residues. V lost 0 bases to trimming and J lost 1 base, with 7 bases between them. The germline V gene encodes CDR1 LGHNA and CDR2 YSLEER. This CDR3 is CASSQDGESGANVLTF. DNA of the CDR3: TGCGCCAGCAGCCAAGACGGGGAGTCTGGGGCCAACGTCCTGACTTTC.

The chain joins TRBV9 to TRBJ2-1; TRBD2 matches 8 bases. The CDR3 consists of 13 residues. Trimming at V came to 2 bases and at J to 9 bases, leaving 4 bases not matched to a gene. Germline loops: CDR1 SGDLS, CDR2 YYNGEE. CDR3 in DNA: TGTGCCAGCAGCGTTAGCGGGGTCGGTGAGCAGTTCTTC. Residues: CASSVSGVGEQFF.

This clone was picked up a small number of times. The chain combines TRBV6-5 with TRBJ2-5; a possible D gene is TRBD2 (5 bases). Germline CDR1 MNHEY, CDR2 SVGAGI. V was clipped by 2 bases and J by 5 bases, with 9 bases between them. This CDR3 comprises 13 residues. CDR3 in DNA: TGTGCCAGCAGTTACGGGAGAAGGGAGACCCAGTACTTC. It translates to CASSYGRRETQYF.

The genes are TRBV10-3 and TRBJ2-7; TRBD1 aligns across 9 bases. Unmatched junction bases numbered 6, after V lost 7 bases and J lost 5 bases. Germline-derived CDR1 and CDR2 are ENHRY and SYGVKD. CDR3 size: 13 residues. CDR3 bases: TGTGCCATCAACCGGGACAGGGACGACGAGCAGTACTTC. It translates to CAINRDRDDEQYF.

This clone was counted only a few times. This chain connects TRBV6-5 to TRBJ1-1, with TRBD1 identical over 12 bases. Germline loops: CDR1 MNHEY, CDR2 SVGAGI. This CDR3 spans 14 amino acids. The ends lost 5 bases at V and 11 bases at J; junction bases unmatched: 9. The CDR3 DNA follows: TGTGCCAGCAGTCCTCCGGGACAGGGGGCCTCCGCTTTCTTT. This codes for CASSPPGQGASAFF.

The chain couples TRBV15 to TRBJ1-4; 7 bases are shared with TRBD1. With V trimmed by 1 base and J by 4 bases, 3 bases remained unmatched. The CDR3 is 15 amino acids. Germline loops: CDR1 LNHNV, CDR2 YYDKDF (reference sequence). CDR3 residues: CATSRADRSNEKLFF. The CDR3 DNA follows: TGTGCCACCAGCAGAGCGGACAGGAGTAATGAAAAACTGTTTTTT.

V usage is TRBV11-3 and J usage is TRBJ2-3, with 10 bases fitting TRBD2. The CDR3 has 16 amino acids. V shed 5 bases and J 0 bases; nucleotides not matched to a gene: 5. The germline V gene has CDR1 SGHNT and CDR2 YENEEA. The DNA for the CDR3 is TGTGCCAGCAGCAGAGGACTAGCGGTTAGCACAGATACGCAGTATTTT. Translation: CASSRGLAVSTDTQYF. The variable domain in full, completed from reference TRBV11-3 and TRBJ2-3, reads EAGVVQSPRYKIIEKKQPVAFWCNPISGHNTLYWYLQNLGQGPELLIRYENEEAVDDSQLPKDRFSAERLKGVDSTLKIQPAELGDSAVYLCASSRGLAVSTDTQYFGPGTRLTVL.

The J gene is TRBJ2-3, the V gene TRBV5-1, with D possibly matching TRBD2 (5 bases). Deletions cut 5 bases from V and 6 bases from J, with 13 bases between. Germline V CDR1 and CDR2: SGHRS, YFSETQ. CDR3 size: 13 residues. Here the CDR3 reads CASSPFSGDTQYF. In DNA form, the CDR3 reads TGCGCCAGCAGTCCCTTTTCGGGGGATACGCAGTATTTT.

This clone came up once. The chain carries TRBV7-9 and TRBJ2-2, with TRBD1 matching over 10 bases. From germline, CDR1 is SEHNR and CDR2 FQNEAQ (reference sequence). With V trimmed by 4 bases and J by 6 bases, 5 bases remained unmatched. The CDR3 loop spans 15 amino acids. CDR3 sequence reads: CASSSGTGVPGELFF. Here the CDR3 DNA reads TGTGCCAGCAGCTCCGGGACAGGGGTTCCCGGGGAGCTGTTTTTT.

The rearrangement joins TRBV14 to TRBJ1-4; D is unclear. Trimming removed 1 base from V and 8 bases from J, with 11 bases in between. This CDR3 contains 14 residues. The germline CDR1 and CDR2 sequences are SGHDN and FVKESK. DNA of the CDR3: TGTGCCAGCAGCCAAGGGAGGGTGTCGGAAAAACTGTTTTTT. As protein: CASSQGRVSEKLFF.

V usage is TRBV7-9 and J usage is TRBJ1-2, with D perhaps TRBD1 (6 bases). V lost 6 bases to trimming and J lost 2 bases, with 13 bases between them. CDR3 length: 14 amino acids. Germline lookup yields CDR1 SEHNR and CDR2 FQNEAQ (reference sequence). The CDR3 loop reads CASSRGQGNYGYTF. The DNA of the CDR3 is TGTGCCAGCAGTAGGGGACAAGGCAACTATGGCTACACCTTC.